The clone carrying this T cell receptor (beta chain) was found many times. The data stem from a study of neurological immune-mediated disorders. The ends were cut back, 1 base at V and 2 bases at J, with 12 bases in the middle. Per the germline V gene, CDR1 is SGHTA and CDR2 is FQGTGA. The CDR3 runs to 16 residues. The cDNA was generated by 5'RACE with 10-nucleotide random UMIs. TCRdb ran MiXCR on the 5' RACE reads and lists one entry per CDR3 protein. Found here are 45,000 to 55,000 distinct CDR3 sequences, about 3.7% of them singletons; the top ten hold about 5.5%. The clonotype originates from a middle-aged man with multiple sclerosis. The gene calls are TRBV7-3 and TRBJ1-3; D is uncertain. The source material was PBMCs. CDR3 protein: CASSLNGNVAGNTIYF. The CDR3 coding sequence is TGTGCCAGCAGCTTAAACGGAAATGTAGCTGGAAACACCATATATTTT. Filled out from reference TRBV7-3 and TRBJ1-3, the complete variable domain reads GAGVSQTPSNKVTEKGKYVELRCDPISGHTALYWYRQSLGQGPEFLIYFQGTGAADDSGLPNDRFFAVRPEGSVSTLKIQRTERGDSAVYLCASSLNGNVAGNTIYFGEGSWLTVV.